The rows below give T cell receptor beta chains drawn from one sample of a study of sequential checkpoint blockade in melanoma. Sequencing used immunoSEQ multiplex PCR; TCRdb keeps in-frame clones, though not all of them. Of about 18,000 clones listed, around three fifths are singletons. The sample in question was CD8+ T cells sorted from blood (inferred from file names), obtained from a patient given nivolumab and ipilimumab in sequence. Every receptor here comes from a human donor with melanoma. The conserved cysteine and the conserved F or W are not part of the CDR3 here.

J gene | V gene | CDR3 protein
TRBJ2-5 | TRBV30 | AWSGPLAGQETQY
TRBJ2-7 | TRBV2 | ASSLGGRREQY
TRBJ2-7 | TRBV6-1 | ASSLGTGAYEQY
TRBJ2-7 | TRBV19 | ASSIGLAGDEQY
TRBJ1-1 | TRBV5-1 | ASSLRLNTEAF
TRBJ1-5 | TRBV7-2 | ASSFGDRGWGNSNQPQH
TRBJ2-1 | TRBV5-4 | ASSWTVRGSTINEQF
TRBJ1-4 | TRBV9 | ASSVEKGEGEKLF
TRBJ1-1 | TRBV6-6 | ASSPQGTEAF
TRBJ1-2 | TRBV10-1 | ASSESRQNYGYT
TRBJ2-2 | TRBV7-2 | ASSLMAPFGELF
TRBJ1-5 | TRBV20-1 | SATDSTSQH
TRBJ2-1 | TRBV4-1 | ASSRVSAGSSYNEQF
TRBJ2-5 | TRBV28 | ASSLLQGAETQY
TRBJ2-5 | TRBV5-1 | ASSRIDRGEETQY
TRBJ2-5 | TRBV5-6 | ASSLIWTSGEQETQY
TRBJ2-1 | TRBV4-1 | ASSISGVSYNEQF
TRBJ2-7 | TRBV7-9 | ASSPIGGVAGGNYEQY
TRBJ2-3 | TRBV27 | ASSLPSGGARTDTQY
TRBJ2-1 | TRBV30 | AWRYRGINEQF
TRBJ2-5 | TRBV19 | ASSIGAGAQETQY
TRBJ2-3 | TRBV5-1 | ASSLDTDTQY
TRBJ2-3 | TRBV7-7 | ASSLADNPTDTQY
TRBJ2-1 | TRBV5-1 | ASSEGTSGGDEQF
TRBJ1-2 | TRBV7-9 | ASSSDYGYT
TRBJ1-2 | TRBV29-1 | SVEVADRANYGYT
TRBJ2-7 | TRBV4-1 | ASSQTPGLTYEQY
TRBJ2-1 | TRBV7-9 | ASGTGDNEQF
TRBJ2-1 | TRBV28 | ASGKEPRTGGGLLEQF
TRBJ2-5 | TRBV7-6 | ASSPSIGETQY
TRBJ1-2 | TRBV28 | ASSWSDRAYGYT
TRBJ1-5 | TRBV6-6 | ASSYGAGGNQPQH
TRBJ2-7 | TRBV5-4 | ASSQTSGQYYEQY
TRBJ2-6 | TRBV19 | ASSNRADGANVLT